This TCR beta chain was found in a study of T cells in Graves' hyperthyroidism and ophthalmopathy (dated 2019 in TCRdb). At the level of the whole study: To identify distinguishing TCR V-J signatures, a discovery cohort of around 98 patients was used, comprising 40 to 45 with Graves' ophthalmopathy and around 57 with stable Graves' hyperthyroidism. Whether ophthalmopathy could be predicted prospectively was tested in an independent validation cohort made up of about 18 hyperthyroidism patients plus 17 patients who later progressed to ophthalmopathy. In addition, the study compared T-cell repertoires in thyroid tissue and in blood from about 6 Graves' hyperthyroidism patients. The 75 to 100 discovery patients were randomly split 7:3 into training and test sets. After sampling, hyperthyroidism patients received methimazole starting at 30 mg daily, and ophthalmopathy patients received high-dose intravenous methylprednisolone. According to the paper, TCR Vbeta CDR3 sequencing was carried out on over 130 peripheral blood samples, which came from approximately 43 ophthalmopathy, 70 to 80 hyperthyroidism and some 17 progressor patients.

General conclusions and limits of the study: Most expanded thyroid clonotypes (frequency above 0.001) were also found in blood, which suggests that blood repertoires may mirror thyroid immune responses. In validation, the model predicted progression to ophthalmopathy with 55% to 71% sensitivity and about 73% specificity, a median of about six months before onset. Sample size was not statistically predetermined, and blinding of investigators to group allocation was not performed. In cross-validation, a model built on a 13 V-J signature told ophthalmopathy apart from stable hyperthyroidism with 85% to 90% sensitivity and roughly 81% specificity, and in testing the same model reached 80%/75%.

TCR beta CDR3 regions were amplified from RNA transcripts. The TCR CDR3 was subjected to a first round of RT-PCR using the HTBI primer set and the Qiagen OneStep RT-PCR kit. The libraries were constructed in a second round of multiplex PCR and then size-selected and purified. Paired-end sequencing of the libraries was performed with 100 bp reads on an Illumina HiSeq2000. As for the original processing: SOAPnuke was used to process the raw data, removing reads that contained adapters or uncalled bases, had a mean Phred below 15, or lacked an exact match to the constant primer or identifier. High-quality paired reads were merged with COPE v1.2.5, and unique nucleotide sequences were defined as clonotypes. Clonotypes were aligned to IMGT TRBV, TRBD and TRBJ reference segments using MiTCR v1.1. The analysis was restricted to V-J combinations with a frequency above 0.0001, which together covered 98% to 99.2% of the repertoires. The TCS score was defined as F50 (clonal expansion) divided by E x V (chaos), with BLOSUM62-based TCRdist calculated between CDR3 peptides within each V-J. Welch's t-statistics and random forest reduced roughly 500 V-J features to some 14, which were used in a naive Bayes classifier (R e1071). The Morisita-Horn index was used to measure how similar the thyroid and blood repertoires were. TCRdb reworked the public reads: Q25 trimming with fastp, MiXCR clone assembly, productive beta chains retained. Rows merge per CDR3 protein into single entries with the most common DNA and genes. Clone size and V and J calls follow TCRdb, not the original study. The sample contains 490,000 or so distinct CDR3 sequences, 40% to 50% of them found a single time. The ten top clones hold about 45% of the sample.

Spanning cysteine to phenylalanine, the CDR3 consists of 10 amino acids. Here the CDR3 DNA is all that survives: 30 bases in frame from base 1. CDR1 SEHNR and CDR2 FQNEAQ were looked up in the germline V gene (reference sequence). The V end loses 5 bases and the J end loses 5 bases, and a stretch of 4 bases separates them. At least ten counts were recorded for this clonotype. Its recognized antigen is unknown. Base qualities are not provided; no much larger clone lies one nucleotide away. Patients with uncontrolled infections, other autoimmune diseases, pregnancy or lactation were excluded. Clinical symptoms, serum thyroxine and TRAb, thyroid ultrasound, and orbital computed tomography formed the basis for the diagnoses. Trizol reagent was used to extract total RNA, and RNA quality was then checked on an Agilent 2100 Bioanalyzer.

The sample consisted of peripheral blood or thyroid tissue (not recorded which). This sequence was found in an adult woman with Graves' disease, either hyperthyroidism or ophthalmopathy (not recorded which). The rearranged chain carries TRBV7-9 and TRBJ2-7, with the D gene too uncertain to name. The CDR3 protein is CASSPHEQYF. In nucleotides, the sequence is TGTGCCAGCAGCCCCCACGAGCAGTACTTC.